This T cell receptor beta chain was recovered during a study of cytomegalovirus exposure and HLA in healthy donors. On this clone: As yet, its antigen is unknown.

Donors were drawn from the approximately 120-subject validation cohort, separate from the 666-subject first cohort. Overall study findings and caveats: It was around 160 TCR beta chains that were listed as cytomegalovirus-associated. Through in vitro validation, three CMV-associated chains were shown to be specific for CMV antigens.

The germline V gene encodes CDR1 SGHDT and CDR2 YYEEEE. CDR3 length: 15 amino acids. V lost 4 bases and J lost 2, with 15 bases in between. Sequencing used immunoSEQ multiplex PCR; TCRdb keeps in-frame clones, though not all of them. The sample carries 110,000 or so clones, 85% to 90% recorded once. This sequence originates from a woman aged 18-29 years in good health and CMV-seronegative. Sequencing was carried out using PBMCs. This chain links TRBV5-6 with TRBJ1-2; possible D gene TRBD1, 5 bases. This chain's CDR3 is CASSLSWGPNYGYTF. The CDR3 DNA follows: TGTGCCAGCAGCCTGAGCTGGGGCCCAAACTATGGCTACACCTTC.